Listed below are T cell receptor beta chains from one sample, sequenced in a study of blood T cell repertoires in COVID-19. Method: immunoSEQ multiplex PCR; TCRdb's copy keeps in-frame clones and lacks some. This sample yields around 94,000 clones, of which approximately 80% are seen a single time; roughly 19% belongs to the top ten. Sequences were obtained from peripheral blood. All receptors derive from a human donor in a cohort sampled during active COVID-19. CDR3s include the opening cysteine and the closing phenylalanine or tryptophan. Each record gives: clone size, J gene, V gene, D gene, CDR3 DNA, CDR3 protein. D genes are given only for firm matches. The listing skips clone size in some rows; elsewhere it reads once, few, many or a size class.

>-|TRBJ1-3|TRBV5-4|-
TGTGCCAGCAGCTTGGGTTCCCAGGGGACCTACACCATATATTTT
CASSLGSQGTYTIYF
>-|TRBJ1-2|TRBV14|-
TGTGCCAGCAGCCAAGTCGCGACAGCCTATGGCTACACCTTC
CASSQVATAYGYTF
>-|TRBJ1-3|TRBV19|-
TGTGCCAGTACCCTTTCGGTAGTTTCTGGAAACACCATATATTTT
CASTLSVVSGNTIYF
>-|TRBJ2-7|TRBV7-8|-
TGTGCCAGCAGCTTAGTAGGACGGACTCTCTCCTACGAGCAGTACTTC
CASSLVGRTLSYEQYF
>once|TRBJ1-2|TRBV11-2|-
TGTGCCAGCAGCTTAGAGCCCAGGGGCGGCTACACCTTC
CASSLEPRGGYTF
>-|TRBJ2-5|TRBV18|-
TGTGCCAGCTCGCCCCTACAAGAGACCCAGTACTTC
CASSPLQETQYF
>-|TRBJ2-7|TRBV7-2|-
TGTGCCAGCAGCTTAGTGGACACCTCCTACGAGCAGTACTTC
CASSLVDTSYEQYF
>few|TRBJ1-2|TRBV30|-
TGTGCCTGGAGTGTACGGGGTGCGAACTATGGCTACACCTTC
CAWSVRGANYGYTF
>-|TRBJ2-7|TRBV15|-
TGTGCCACCAGAAGGACCTCCGGGACACCCGACGAGCAGTACTTC
CATRRTSGTPDEQYF
>once|TRBJ1-6|TRBV16|-
TGTGCCAGCAGCTTAAGGACAGCCTATCTTAATTCACCCCTCCACTTT
CASSLRTAYLNSPLHF
>-|TRBJ2-1|TRBV10-3|-
TGTGCCAGCACAAAACGATCCGGCGGCTCCTACAATGAGCAGTTCTTC
CASTKRSGGSYNEQFF
>-|TRBJ1-5|TRBV19|-
TGTGCCAGTAGTATAGGCGGTTCCCCCAGCAATCAGCCCCAGCATTTT
CASSIGGSPSNQPQHF
>-|TRBJ2-7|TRBV10-3|-
TGTGCCATCAGTGGTGCTGGGCCCGTCTACGAGCAGTACTTC
CAISGAGPVYEQYF
>-|TRBJ2-7|TRBV4-2|TRBD1
TGTGCCAGCAGCCAAGATTTGACAGGGGCCCTCTCCTACGAGCAGTACTTC
CASSQDLTGALSYEQYF
>-|TRBJ1-6|TRBV7-2|-
TGTGCCAGCAGCTTTTTGTCGGGGGATTCACCCCTCCACTTT
CASSFLSGDSPLHF
>-|TRBJ1-1|TRBV7-8|-
TGTGCCAGCACCTCGGTAATCGGGGACACTGAAGCTTTCTTT
CASTSVIGDTEAFF
>-|TRBJ1-5|TRBV7-9|-
TGTGCCAGCAGCTTAGGGAGTTATAGCAATCAGCCCCAGCATTTT
CASSLGSYSNQPQHF
>-|TRBJ2-1|TRBV7-9|TRBD1
TGTGCCAGCAGCCCCGGGACAGGGGGATCCTACAATGAGCAGTTCTTC
CASSPGTGGSYNEQFF
>-|TRBJ1-6|TRBV6-5|-
TGTGCCAGCAGTTACGGCAATTCACCCCTCCACTTT
CASSYGNSPLHF
>-|TRBJ1-2|TRBV28|-
TGTGCCAGCAGTTATTCTGGCCAGGCCCCCTACGGAGGCTACACCTTC
CASSYSGQAPYGGYTF
>-|TRBJ1-1|TRBV4-1|-
TGCGCCAGCAGCCAAGATGAGGCAGGGAAGAACACTGAAGCTTTCTTT
CASSQDEAGKNTEAFF
>-|TRBJ1-2|TRBV19|-
TGTGCCAGTAGTGCCCGCCCCTTGTCGACAGGCAAAAGCTATGGCTACACCTTC
CASSARPLSTGKSYGYTF
>-|TRBJ2-5|TRBV5-1|-
TGCGCCAGCAGCTTGGCTTCCGTGCAAGAGACCCAGTACTTC
CASSLASVQETQYF
>-|TRBJ2-7|TRBV10-3|-
TGTGCCGCCGGCACCGGGACACTAAATGAGCAGTACTTC
CAAGTGTLNEQYF
>-|TRBJ1-6|TRBV18|-
TGTGCCAGCTCCGGTCGGGAGGGTCGGGCCGTTGAGTCACCCCTCCACTTT
CASSGREGRAVESPLHF
>-|TRBJ1-2|TRBV2|-
TGTGCCAGCAGGGGGACTCCGGGGGGCGGCTACACCTTC
CASRGTPGGGYTF
>-|TRBJ1-5|TRBV20-1|-
TGCAGTGCTAGTCGGTTTTCGATTTATAGCAATCAGCCCCAGCATTTT
CSASRFSIYSNQPQHF
>-|TRBJ2-5|TRBV18|-
TGTGCCAGCTCCCCGAGGCCAGGGCGGGAGACCCAGTACTTC
CASSPRPGRETQYF